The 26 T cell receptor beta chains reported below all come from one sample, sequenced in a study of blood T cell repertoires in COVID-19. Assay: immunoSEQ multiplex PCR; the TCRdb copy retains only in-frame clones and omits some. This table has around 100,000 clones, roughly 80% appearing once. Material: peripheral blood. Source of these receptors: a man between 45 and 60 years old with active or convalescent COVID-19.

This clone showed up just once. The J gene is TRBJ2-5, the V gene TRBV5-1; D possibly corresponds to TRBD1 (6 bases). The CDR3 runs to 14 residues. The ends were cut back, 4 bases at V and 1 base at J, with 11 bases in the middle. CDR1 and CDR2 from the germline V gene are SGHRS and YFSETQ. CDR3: CASSTGTTQETQYF. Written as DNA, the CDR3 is TGCGCCAGCAGCACCGGGACAACCCAAGAGACCCAGTACTTC.

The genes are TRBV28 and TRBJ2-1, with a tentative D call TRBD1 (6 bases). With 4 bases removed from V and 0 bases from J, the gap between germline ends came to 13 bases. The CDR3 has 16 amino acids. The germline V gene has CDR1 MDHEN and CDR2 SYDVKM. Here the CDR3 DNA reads TGTGCCAGCAGTTCTCTACAGGGTACCTCCTACAATGAGCAGTTCTTC. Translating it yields CASSSLQGTSYNEQFF.

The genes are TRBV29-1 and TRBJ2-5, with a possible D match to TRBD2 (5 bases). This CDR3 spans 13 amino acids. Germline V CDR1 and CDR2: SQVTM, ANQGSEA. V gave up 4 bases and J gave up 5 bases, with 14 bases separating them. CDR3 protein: CSVARRMEETQYF. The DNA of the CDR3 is TGCAGCGTTGCACGGAGGATGGAGGAGACCCAGTACTTC.

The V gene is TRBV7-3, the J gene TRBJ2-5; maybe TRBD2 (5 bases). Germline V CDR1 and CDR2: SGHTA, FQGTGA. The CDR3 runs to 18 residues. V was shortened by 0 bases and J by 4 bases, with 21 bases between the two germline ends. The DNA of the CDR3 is TGTGCCAGCAGCTTAACGGGGAGCCGGGCTAGCAGGAGAGAGACCCAGTACTTC. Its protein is CASSLTGSRASRRETQYF.

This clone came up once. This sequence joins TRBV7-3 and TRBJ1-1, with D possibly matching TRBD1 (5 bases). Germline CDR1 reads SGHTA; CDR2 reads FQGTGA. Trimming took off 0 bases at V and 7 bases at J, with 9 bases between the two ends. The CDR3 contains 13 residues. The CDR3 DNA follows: TGTGCCAGCAGCTTAACTGTTCAGGGTGAAGCTTTCTTT. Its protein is CASSLTVQGEAFF. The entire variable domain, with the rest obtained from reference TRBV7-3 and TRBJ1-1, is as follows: GAGVSQTPSNKVTEKGKYVELRCDPISGHTALYWYRQSLGQGPEFLIYFQGTGAADDSGLPNDRFFAVRPEGSVSTLKIQRTERGDSAVYLCASSLTVQGEAFFGQGTRLTVV.

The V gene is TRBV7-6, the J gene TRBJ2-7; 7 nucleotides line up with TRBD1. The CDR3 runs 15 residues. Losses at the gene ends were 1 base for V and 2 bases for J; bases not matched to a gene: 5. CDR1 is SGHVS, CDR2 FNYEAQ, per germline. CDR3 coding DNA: TGTGCCAGCAGCTTAGACGCCAGGGGGACCTACGAGCAGTACTTC. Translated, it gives CASSLDARGTYEQYF.

The CDR3: CAWSVRGIGNQPQHF. The CDR3 DNA follows: TGTGCCTGGAGTGTACGCGGGATAGGGAATCAGCCCCAGCATTTT. V is TRBV30 and J is TRBJ1-5; D gene uncertain. With 0 bases removed from V and 4 bases from J, the gap between germline ends came to 13 bases. This CDR3 is built from 15 residues. Germline CDR1 reads GTSNPN; CDR2 reads SVGIG (reference sequence).

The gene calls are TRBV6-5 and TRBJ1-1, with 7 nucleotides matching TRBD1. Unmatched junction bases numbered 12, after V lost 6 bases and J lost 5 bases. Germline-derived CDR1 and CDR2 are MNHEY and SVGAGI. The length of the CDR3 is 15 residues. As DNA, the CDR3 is TGTGCCAGCAGCTCCATCGACAGGGTAAGGACTGAAGCTTTCTTT. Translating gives CASSSIDRVRTEAFF.

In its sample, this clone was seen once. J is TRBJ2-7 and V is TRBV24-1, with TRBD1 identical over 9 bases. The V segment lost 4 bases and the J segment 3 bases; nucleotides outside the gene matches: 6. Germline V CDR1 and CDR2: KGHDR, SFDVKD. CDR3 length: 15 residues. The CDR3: CATSDTGQGRYEQYF. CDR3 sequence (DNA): TGTGCCACCAGTGACACGGGACAGGGACGCTACGAGCAGTACTTC.

The DNA for the CDR3 is TGTGCCTGGAGTTTTCGGGGGAACGAGAGGGCCAGCAATCAGCCCCAGCATTTT. It codes for CAWSFRGNERASNQPQHF. The chain joins TRBV30 to TRBJ1-5, with D possibly matching TRBD1 (5 bases). The germline V gene encodes CDR1 GTSNPN and CDR2 SVGIG (reference sequence). The CDR3 runs 18 residues. V lost 2 bases and J lost 1, with 21 bases in between.

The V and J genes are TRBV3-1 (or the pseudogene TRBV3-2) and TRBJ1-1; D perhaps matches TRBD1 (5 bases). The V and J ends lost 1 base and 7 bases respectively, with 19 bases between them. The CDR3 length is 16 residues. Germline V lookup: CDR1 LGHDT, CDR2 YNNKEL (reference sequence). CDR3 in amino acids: CASSQGGPRGGVEAFF. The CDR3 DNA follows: TGTGCCAGCAGCCAAGGCGGCCCTCGGGGCGGGGTTGAAGCTTTCTTT.

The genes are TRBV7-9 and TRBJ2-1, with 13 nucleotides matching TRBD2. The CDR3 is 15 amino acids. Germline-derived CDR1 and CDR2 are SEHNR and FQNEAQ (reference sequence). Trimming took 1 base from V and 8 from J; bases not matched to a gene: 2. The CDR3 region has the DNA TGTGCCAGCAGCTTAGGGACTAGCGGGGGATATGAGCAGTTCTTC. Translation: CASSLGTSGGYEQFF.

The CDR3 nucleotides read TGTGCCAGCTCACTTTCCGGGACAGGGAGCACTGAAGCTTTCTTT. The encoded protein is CASSLSGTGSTEAFF. This rearrangement joins TRBV2 to TRBJ1-1; 9 bases fit TRBD1. V shed 8 bases and J 4 bases; nucleotides not matched to a gene: 11. CDR1 SNHLY and CDR2 FYNNEI come from the germline V gene. The CDR3 contains 15 residues.

CDR3 sequence reads: CASSLGRHNGNTIYF. In DNA form, the CDR3 reads TGTGCCAGCAGCTTAGGGCGGCACAATGGAAACACCATATATTTT. This rearrangement joins TRBV7-8 to TRBJ1-3; the D is unclear. The CDR3 loop spans 15 amino acids. The V end lost 1 base, the J end lost 3 bases, and 10 bases lay between the germline ends. CDR1 is SGHVS and CDR2 is FQNEAQ in the germline V gene.

The CDR3 loop is CASSLDGGIYGYTF. In DNA, the CDR3 is TGTGCCAGCAGCTTAGATGGGGGGATCTATGGCTACACCTTC. The rearrangement joins TRBV11-3 to TRBJ1-2; tentative D call: TRBD1 (5 bases). Looked up from germline, CDR1 is SGHNT and CDR2 is YENEEA. V was shortened by 0 bases and J by 4 bases, with 9 bases between the two germline ends. The CDR3 consists of 14 residues.

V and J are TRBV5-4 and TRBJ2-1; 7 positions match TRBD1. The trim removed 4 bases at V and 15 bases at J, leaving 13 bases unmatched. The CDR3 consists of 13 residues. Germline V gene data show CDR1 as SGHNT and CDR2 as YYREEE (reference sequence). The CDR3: CASSLPGQNLLFF. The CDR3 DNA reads TGTGCCAGCAGCCTACCGGGACAGAATCTTCTGTTCTTC.

CDR3 region: CASSSGTETGELFF. CDR3 coding DNA: TGTGCCAGCAGCTCCGGGACAGAGACCGGGGAGCTGTTTTTT. The rearrangement uses TRBV5-8 and TRBJ2-2, with 7 bases lining up with TRBD1. V shed 3 bases, J shed 5 bases, and the junction held 4 bases outside the gene matches. The CDR3 sequence is 14 residues long. CDR1 SGHTS and CDR2 YDEGEE come from the germline V gene. The entire variable domain, with the rest obtained from reference TRBV5-8 and TRBJ2-2, is as follows: EAGVTQSPTHLIKTRGQQATLRCSPISGHTSVYWYQQALGLGLQFLLWYDEGEERNRGNFPPRFSGRQFPNYSSELNVNALELEDSALYLCASSSGTETGELFFGEGSRLTVL.

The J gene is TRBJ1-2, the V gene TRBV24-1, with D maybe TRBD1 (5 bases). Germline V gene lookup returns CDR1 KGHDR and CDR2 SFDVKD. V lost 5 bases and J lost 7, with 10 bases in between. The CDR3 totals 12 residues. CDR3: CATSAGRGGYTF. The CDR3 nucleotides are TGTGCCACCAGTGCGGGGAGGGGTGGCTACACCTTC.

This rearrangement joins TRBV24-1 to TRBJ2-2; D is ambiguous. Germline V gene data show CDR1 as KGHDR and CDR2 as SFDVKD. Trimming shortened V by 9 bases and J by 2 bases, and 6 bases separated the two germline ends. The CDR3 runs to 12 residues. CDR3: CATSRNTGELFF. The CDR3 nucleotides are TGTGCCACCTCGAGAAACACCGGGGAGCTGTTTTTT.

The CDR3 loop reads CAWSGLGTQYF. Written as DNA, the CDR3 is TGTGCCTGGAGTGGGCTAGGTACGCAGTATTTT. The chain joins TRBV30 to TRBJ2-3; D ambiguous. The CDR3 covers 11 residues. Germline V gene lookup returns CDR1 GTSNPN and CDR2 SVGIG (reference sequence). V was cut by 1 base and J by 8 bases, with 7 bases left in between.

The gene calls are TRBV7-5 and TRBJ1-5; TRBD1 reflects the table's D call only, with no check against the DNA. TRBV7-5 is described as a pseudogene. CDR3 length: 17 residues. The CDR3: CVSLNPRRRAGNQPQHF. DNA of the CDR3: TGTGTCAGTCTCAACCCCAGACGCAGGGCGGGCAATCAGCCCCAGCATTTT.

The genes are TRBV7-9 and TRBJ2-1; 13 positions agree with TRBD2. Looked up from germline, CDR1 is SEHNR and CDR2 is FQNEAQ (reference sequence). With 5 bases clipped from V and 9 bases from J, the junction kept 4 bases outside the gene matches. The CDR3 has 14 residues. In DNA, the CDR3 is TGTGCCAGCAGCCCCGGACTAGCGGGAGTTGAGCAGTTCTTC. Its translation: CASSPGLAGVEQFF.

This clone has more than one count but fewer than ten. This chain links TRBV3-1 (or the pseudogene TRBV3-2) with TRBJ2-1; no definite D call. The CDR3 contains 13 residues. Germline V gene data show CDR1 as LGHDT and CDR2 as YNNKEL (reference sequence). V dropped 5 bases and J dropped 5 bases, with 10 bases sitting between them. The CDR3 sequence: CASSAASDNEQFF. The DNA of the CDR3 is TGTGCCAGCAGCGCCGCGTCGGACAATGAGCAGTTCTTC.

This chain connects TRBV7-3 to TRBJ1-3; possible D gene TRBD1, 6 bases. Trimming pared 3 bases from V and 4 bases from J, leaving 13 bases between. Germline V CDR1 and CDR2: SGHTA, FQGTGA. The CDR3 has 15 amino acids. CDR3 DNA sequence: TGTGCCAGCAGCTTGGGAGGGGGAGCCGGAAACACCATATATTTT. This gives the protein CASSLGGGAGNTIYF.

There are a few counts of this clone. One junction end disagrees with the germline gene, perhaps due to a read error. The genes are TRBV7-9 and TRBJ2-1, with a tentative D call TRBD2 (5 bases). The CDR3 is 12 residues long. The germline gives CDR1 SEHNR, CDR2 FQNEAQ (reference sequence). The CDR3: CASSRGIDPMVF. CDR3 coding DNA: TGTGCCAGCAGCCGAGGGATAGACCCCATGGTCTTC.

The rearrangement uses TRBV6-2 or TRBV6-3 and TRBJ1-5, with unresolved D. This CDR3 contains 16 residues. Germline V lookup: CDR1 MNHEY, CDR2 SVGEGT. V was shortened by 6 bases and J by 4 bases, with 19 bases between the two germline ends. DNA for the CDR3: TGTGCCAGCAGCGAGCGACCCTTACTTAGGAATCAGCCCCAGCATTTT. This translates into CASSERPLLRNQPQHF.